This is a list of T cell receptor beta chains from one sample in a study of cytomegalovirus exposure and HLA in healthy donors. This table comes from immunoSEQ multiplex PCR, and its TCRdb copy is limited to in-frame clones, with some not included. The sample includes 120,000 or so clones, roughly four fifths of them seen just once. What was sequenced was PBMCs. Receptors were obtained from a male donor in good health and CMV-seropositive. The CDR3 runs from the conserved cysteine through the conserved F or W. A D gene is named only where the DNA matches it firmly. For some rows the clone size is stated as once, few or many, or as a class when expanded; others skip it.

size | J | V | D | DNA | CDR3
NA | TRBJ2-7 | TRBV27 | NA | TGTGCCACTCGCATCTTGAACGAGCAGTACTTC | CATRILNEQYF
NA | TRBJ2-7 | TRBV2 | TRBD2 | TGTGCCAGCAGTCACCCAGTAGCGGGAGACGCCTACGAGCAGTACTTC | CASSHPVAGDAYEQYF
NA | TRBJ2-7 | TRBV2 | TRBD2 | TGTGCCAAAACTAGCGGGAGGGACGACGAGCAGTACTTC | CAKTSGRDDEQYF
NA | TRBJ1-1 | TRBV9 | NA | TGTGCCAGCAGCCTTCGCCGGGACACAAAGGGCACTGAAGCTTTCTTT | CASSLRRDTKGTEAFF
NA | TRBJ2-7 | TRBV20-1 | NA | TGCAGTGCTAGCAGGGCCGGGGAGCAGTACTTC | CSASRAGEQYF
once | TRBJ2-5 | TRBV18 | TRBD2 | TGTGCCAGCTCACCACCGGCGGGAGGAGAGACCCAGTACTTC | CASSPPAGGETQYF
NA | TRBJ2-1 | TRBV19 | NA | TGTGCCAGTAGTGTGAAGAGCTACCGAACCTTCAATGAGCAGTTCTTC | CASSVKSYRTFNEQFF
NA | TRBJ2-7 | TRBV27 | TRBD1 | TGTGCCAGCAGTTTAGGAACAGGGGCCTACGAGCAGTACTTC | CASSLGTGAYEQYF
NA | TRBJ1-1 | TRBV5-1 | TRBD1 | TGCGCCAGCAAATACGGACAGGGAGGTAGAATGAACACTGAAGCTTTCTTT | CASKYGQGGRMNTEAFF
NA | TRBJ1-2 | TRBV28 | NA | TGTGCCAGCAGTCTCCAGGGGAATGGCTACACCTTC | CASSLQGNGYTF
NA | TRBJ2-5 | TRBV19 | TRBD2 | TGTGCCAGTAGTATTAGGGCTAGCGGGAGTGGAGAGACCCAGTACTTC | CASSIRASGSGETQYF
few | TRBJ2-1 | TRBV5-4 | NA | TGTGCCAGCAGCCCCCCCGGGGATTTCAATGAGCAGTTCTTC | CASSPPGDFNEQFF
NA | TRBJ1-2 | TRBV27 | TRBD1 | TGTGCCAGCAGTTTAATGGGACAGGGATTTGGTGGCTACACCTTC | CASSLMGQGFGGYTF
NA | TRBJ1-3 | TRBV4-3 | NA | TGCGCCAGCAGTTTCGACTCGGGACAAACTGGAAACACCATATATTTT | CASSFDSGQTGNTIYF
NA | TRBJ1-2 | TRBV4-3 | TRBD1 | TGCGCCAGCAGCCAGGCCCACAGGGGCCCTAACTATGGCTACACCTTC | CASSQAHRGPNYGYTF
NA | TRBJ2-7 | TRBV28 | NA | TGTGCCAGCACCCCGTCCGGGGGTTACGAGCAGTACTTC | CASTPSGGYEQYF
NA | TRBJ2-7 | TRBV5-4 | NA | TGTGCCAGCAGCTTCTACACTCGCAGGACCTACGAGCAGTACTTC | CASSFYTRRTYEQYF
once | TRBJ2-7 | TRBV6-5 | NA | TGTGCCAGCAGTTACTCAAACCGCGGGGTGTACGAGCAGTACTTC | CASSYSNRGVYEQYF
NA | TRBJ2-7 | TRBV27 | TRBD2 | TGTGCCAGCAGTCTTGGGACTAGCAGGAGAAACGAGCAGTACTTC | CASSLGTSRRNEQYF
NA | TRBJ2-7 | TRBV7-2 | NA | TGTGCCAGCAGACGCAGCTCAGGAGGGAGCTACGAGCAGTACTTC | CASRRSSGGSYEQYF
NA | TRBJ1-4 | TRBV6-1 | TRBD1 | TGTGCCAGCAGTGCCGCCGAGGGGGCGCCTAATGAAAAACTGTTTTTT | CASSAAEGAPNEKLFF
NA | TRBJ1-5 | TRBV30 | NA | TGTGCCCGGCATATGACACCATTCCTGAACAATCAGCCCCAGCATTTT | CARHMTPFLNNQPQHF